The present entry profiles one T cell receptor (beta chain) with its context. Trimming cost V 0 bases and J 4 bases; bases outside gene matches: 5. There are 16 residues in the CDR3. The V gene's germline CDR1 is SGDLS and CDR2 YYNGEE. These data belong to a study of cytomegalovirus exposure and HLA in healthy donors. PCR primers comprised 60 Vbeta and 13 Jbeta primers. This table comes from immunoSEQ multiplex PCR, and its TCRdb copy is limited to in-frame clones, with some not included. Of approximately 110,000 clones in the sample, roughly 72% were seen once. Sample: PBMCs. This clonotype was obtained from a woman in her thirties or forties in good health and CMV-seropositive. V and J are TRBV9 and TRBJ2-2, with 8 bases lining up with TRBD2. In DNA, the CDR3 is TGTGCCAGCAGCGTAGGGGGCGGGGGGACCACCGGGGAGCTGTTTTTT. Encoded protein: CASSVGGGGTTGELFF.